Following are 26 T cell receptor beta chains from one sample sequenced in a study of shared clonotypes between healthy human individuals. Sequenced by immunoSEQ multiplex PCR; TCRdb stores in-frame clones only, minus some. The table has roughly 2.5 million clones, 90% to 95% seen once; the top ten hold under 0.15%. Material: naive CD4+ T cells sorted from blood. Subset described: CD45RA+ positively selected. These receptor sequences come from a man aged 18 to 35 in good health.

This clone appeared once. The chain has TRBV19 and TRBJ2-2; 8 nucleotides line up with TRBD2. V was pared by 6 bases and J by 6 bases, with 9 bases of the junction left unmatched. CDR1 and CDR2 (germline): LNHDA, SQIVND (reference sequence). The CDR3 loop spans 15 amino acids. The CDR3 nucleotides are TGTGCCAGTAGGGATAGCGGGAAAGCCGCCGGGGAGCTGTTTTTT. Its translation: CASRDSGKAAGELFF.

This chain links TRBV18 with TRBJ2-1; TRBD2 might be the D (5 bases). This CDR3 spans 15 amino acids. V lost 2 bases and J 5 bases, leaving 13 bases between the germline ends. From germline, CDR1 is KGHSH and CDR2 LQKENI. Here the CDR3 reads CASSPNGGLHNEQFF. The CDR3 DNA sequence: TGTGCCAGCTCACCAAACGGAGGACTGCACAATGAGCAGTTCTTC.

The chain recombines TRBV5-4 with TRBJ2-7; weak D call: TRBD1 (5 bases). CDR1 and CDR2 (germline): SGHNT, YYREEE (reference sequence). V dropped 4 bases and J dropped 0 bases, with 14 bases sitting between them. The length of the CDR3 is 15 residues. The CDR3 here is CASSPSGPPSYEQYF. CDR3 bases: TGTGCCAGCAGCCCCTCAGGGCCGCCCTCCTACGAGCAGTACTTC.

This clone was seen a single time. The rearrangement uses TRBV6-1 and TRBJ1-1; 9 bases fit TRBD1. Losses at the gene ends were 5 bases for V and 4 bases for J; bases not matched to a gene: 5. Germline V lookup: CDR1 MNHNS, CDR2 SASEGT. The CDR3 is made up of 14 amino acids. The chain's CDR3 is CASSSKGQGTEAFF. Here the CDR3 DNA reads TGTGCCAGCAGTAGCAAGGGACAGGGCACTGAAGCTTTCTTT.

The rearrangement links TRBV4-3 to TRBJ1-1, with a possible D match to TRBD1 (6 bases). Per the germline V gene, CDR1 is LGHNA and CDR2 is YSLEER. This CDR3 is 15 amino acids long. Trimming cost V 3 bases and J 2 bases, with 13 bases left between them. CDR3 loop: CASSQADRRNTEAFF. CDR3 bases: TGCGCCAGCAGCCAGGCCGACAGGCGTAACACTGAAGCTTTCTTT.

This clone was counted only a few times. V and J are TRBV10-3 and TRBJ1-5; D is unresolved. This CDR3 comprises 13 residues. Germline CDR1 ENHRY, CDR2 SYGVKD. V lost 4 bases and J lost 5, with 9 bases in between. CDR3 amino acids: CAISASKDQPQHF. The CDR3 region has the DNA TGTGCCATCAGTGCCTCGAAGGATCAGCCCCAGCATTTT.

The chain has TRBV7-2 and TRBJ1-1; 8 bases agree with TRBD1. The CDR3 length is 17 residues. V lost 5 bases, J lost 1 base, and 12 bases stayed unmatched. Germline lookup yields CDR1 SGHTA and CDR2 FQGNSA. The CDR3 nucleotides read TGTGCCAGCAGCATCGGACAGGGAGGAAGGACGAACACTGAAGCTTTCTTT. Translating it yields CASSIGQGGRTNTEAFF. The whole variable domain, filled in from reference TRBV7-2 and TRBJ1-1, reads GAGVSQSPSNKVTEKGKDVELRCDPISGHTALYWYRQSLGQGLEFLIYFQGNSAPDKSGLPSDRFSAERTGGSVSTLTIQRTQQEDSAVYLCASSIGQGGRTNTEAFFGQGTRLTVV.

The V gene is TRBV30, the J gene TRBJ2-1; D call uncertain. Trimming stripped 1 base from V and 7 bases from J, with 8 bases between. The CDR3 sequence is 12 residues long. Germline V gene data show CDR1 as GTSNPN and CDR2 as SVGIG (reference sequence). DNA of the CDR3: TGTGCCTGGAGTGACCTACTAAATGAGCAGTTCTTC. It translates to CAWSDLLNEQFF.

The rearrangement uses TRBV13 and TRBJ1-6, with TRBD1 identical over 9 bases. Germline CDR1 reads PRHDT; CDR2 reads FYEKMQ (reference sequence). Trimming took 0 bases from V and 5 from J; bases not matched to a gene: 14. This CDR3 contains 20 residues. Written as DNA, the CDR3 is TGTGCCAGCAGCTTAGGGGCCTGGACAGGGGAAACTCTTAATAATTCACCCCTCCACTTT. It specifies CASSLGAWTGETLNNSPLHF.

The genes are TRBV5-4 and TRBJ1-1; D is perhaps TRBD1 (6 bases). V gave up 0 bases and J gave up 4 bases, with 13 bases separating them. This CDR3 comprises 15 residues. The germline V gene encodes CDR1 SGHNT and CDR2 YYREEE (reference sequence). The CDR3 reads CASSLAAGGATEAFF. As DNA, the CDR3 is TGTGCCAGCAGCTTGGCGGCGGGGGGGGCCACTGAAGCTTTCTTT.

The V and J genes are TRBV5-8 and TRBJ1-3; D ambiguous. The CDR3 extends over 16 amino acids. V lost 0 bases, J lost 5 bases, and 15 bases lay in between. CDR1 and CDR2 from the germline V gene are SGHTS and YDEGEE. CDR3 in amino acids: CASSLVPGTFRNTIYF. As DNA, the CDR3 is TGTGCCAGCAGCTTGGTCCCGGGAACCTTTAGAAACACCATATATTTT. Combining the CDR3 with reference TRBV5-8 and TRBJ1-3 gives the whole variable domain EAGVTQSPTHLIKTRGQQATLRCSPISGHTSVYWYQQALGLGLQFLLWYDEGEERNRGNFPPRFSGRQFPNYSSELNVNALELEDSALYLCASSLVPGTFRNTIYFGEGSWLTVV.

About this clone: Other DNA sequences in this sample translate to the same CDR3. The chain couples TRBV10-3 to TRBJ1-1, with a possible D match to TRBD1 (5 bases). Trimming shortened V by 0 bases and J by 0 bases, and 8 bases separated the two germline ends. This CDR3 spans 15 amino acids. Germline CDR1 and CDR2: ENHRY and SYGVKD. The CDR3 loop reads CAISESVGLNTEAFF. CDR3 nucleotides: TGTGCCATCAGTGAGTCTGTGGGACTGAACACTGAAGCTTTCTTT.

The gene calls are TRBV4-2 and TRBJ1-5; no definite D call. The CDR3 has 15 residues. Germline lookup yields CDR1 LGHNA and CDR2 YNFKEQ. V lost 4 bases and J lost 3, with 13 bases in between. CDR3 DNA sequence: TGTGCCAGCAGCCTACTCATAGGAGTCAATCAGCCCCAGCATTTT. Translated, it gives CASSLLIGVNQPQHF.

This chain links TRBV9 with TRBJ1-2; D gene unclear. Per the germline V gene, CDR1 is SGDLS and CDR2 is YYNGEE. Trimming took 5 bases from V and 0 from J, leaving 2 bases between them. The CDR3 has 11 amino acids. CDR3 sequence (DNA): TGTGCCAGCAGGACTAACTATGGCTACACCTTC. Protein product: CASRTNYGYTF. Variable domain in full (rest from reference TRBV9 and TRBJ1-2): DSGVTQTPKHLITATGQRVTLRCSPRSGDLSVYWYQQSLDQGLQFLIQYYNGEERAKGNILERFSAQQFPDLHSELNLSSLELGDSALYFCASRTNYGYTFGSGTRLTVV.

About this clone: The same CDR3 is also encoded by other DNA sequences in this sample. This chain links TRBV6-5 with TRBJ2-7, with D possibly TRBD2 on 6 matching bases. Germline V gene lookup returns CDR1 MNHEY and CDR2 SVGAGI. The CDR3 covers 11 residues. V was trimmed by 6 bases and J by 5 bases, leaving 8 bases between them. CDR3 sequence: CASSRGDEQYF. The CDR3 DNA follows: TGTGCCAGCAGCCGCGGGGACGAGCAGTACTTC.

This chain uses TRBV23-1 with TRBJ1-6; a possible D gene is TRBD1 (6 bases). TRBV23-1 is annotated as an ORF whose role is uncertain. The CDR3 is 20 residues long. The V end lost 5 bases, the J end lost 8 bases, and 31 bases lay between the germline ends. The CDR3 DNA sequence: TGCGCCAGCAGTTATCTTTTTAGGGGAAGGTCCGGACAGAGACATTCACCCCTCCACTTT. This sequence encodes CASSYLFRGRSGQRHSPLHF.

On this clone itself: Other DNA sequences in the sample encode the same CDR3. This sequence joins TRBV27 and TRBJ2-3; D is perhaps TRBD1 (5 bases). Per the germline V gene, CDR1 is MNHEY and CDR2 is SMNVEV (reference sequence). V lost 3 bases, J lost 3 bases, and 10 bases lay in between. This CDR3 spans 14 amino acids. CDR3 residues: CASSLQGRTDTQYF. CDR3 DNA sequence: TGTGCCAGCAGTTTGCAGGGTAGAACAGATACGCAGTATTTT.

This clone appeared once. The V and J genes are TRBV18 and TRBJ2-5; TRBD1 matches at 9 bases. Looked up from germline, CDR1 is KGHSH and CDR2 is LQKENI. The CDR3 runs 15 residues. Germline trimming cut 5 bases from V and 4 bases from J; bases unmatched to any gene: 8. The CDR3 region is CASSFRQGVGETQYF. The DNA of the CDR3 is TGTGCCAGCTCATTCCGACAGGGGGTCGGAGAGACCCAGTACTTC.

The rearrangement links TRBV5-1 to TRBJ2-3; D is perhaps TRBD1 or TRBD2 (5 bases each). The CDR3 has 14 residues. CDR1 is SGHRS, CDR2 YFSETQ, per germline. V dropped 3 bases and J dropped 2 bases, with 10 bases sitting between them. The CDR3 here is CASSSRDVTDTQYF. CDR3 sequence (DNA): TGCGCCAGCAGCTCCCGGGACGTCACAGATACGCAGTATTTT.

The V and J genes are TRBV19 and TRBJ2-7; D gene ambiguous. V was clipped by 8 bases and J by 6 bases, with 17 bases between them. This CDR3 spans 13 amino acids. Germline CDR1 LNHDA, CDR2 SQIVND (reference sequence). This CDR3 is CASGVERSTEQYF. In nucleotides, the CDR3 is TGTGCCAGTGGCGTCGAGAGGTCCACCGAGCAGTACTTC.

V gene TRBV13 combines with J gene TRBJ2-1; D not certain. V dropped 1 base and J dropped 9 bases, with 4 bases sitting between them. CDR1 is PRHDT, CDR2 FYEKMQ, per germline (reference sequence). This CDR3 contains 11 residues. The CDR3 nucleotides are TGTGCCAGCAGCTTAGAAGGTGAGCAGTTCTTC. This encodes CASSLEGEQFF. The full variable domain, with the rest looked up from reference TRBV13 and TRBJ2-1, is AAGVIQSPRHLIKEKRETATLKCYPIPRHDTVYWYQQGPGQDPQFLISFYEKMQSDKGSIPDRFSAQQFSDYHSELNMSSLELGDSALYFCASSLEGEQFFGPGTRLTVL.

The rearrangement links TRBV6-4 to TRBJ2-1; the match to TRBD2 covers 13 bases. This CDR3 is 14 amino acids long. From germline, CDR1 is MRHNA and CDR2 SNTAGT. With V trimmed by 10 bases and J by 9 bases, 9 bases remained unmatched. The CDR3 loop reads CAISGTSGTGEQFF. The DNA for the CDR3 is TGTGCCATCTCCGGGACTAGCGGGACAGGTGAGCAGTTCTTC.

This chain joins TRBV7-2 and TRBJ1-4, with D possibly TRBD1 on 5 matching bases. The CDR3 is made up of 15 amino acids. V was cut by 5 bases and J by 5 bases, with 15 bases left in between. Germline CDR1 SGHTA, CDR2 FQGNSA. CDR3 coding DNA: TGTGCCAGCAGCAAAAGAGGGGTCGGGAATGAAAAACTGTTTTTT. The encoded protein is CASSKRGVGNEKLFF.

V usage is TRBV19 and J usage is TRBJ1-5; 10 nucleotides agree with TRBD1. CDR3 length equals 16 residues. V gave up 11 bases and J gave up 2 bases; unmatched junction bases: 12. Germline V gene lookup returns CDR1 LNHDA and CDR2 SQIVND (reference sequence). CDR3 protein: CASSETGGAGNQPQHF. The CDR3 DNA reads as TGTGCCTCTAGTGAGACAGGGGGCGCAGGCAATCAGCCCCAGCATTTT.

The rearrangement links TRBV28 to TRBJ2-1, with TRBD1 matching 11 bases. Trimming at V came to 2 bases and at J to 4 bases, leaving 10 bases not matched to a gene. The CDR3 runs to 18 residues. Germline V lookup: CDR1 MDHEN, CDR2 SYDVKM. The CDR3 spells CASSLGGRGQGGYNEQFF. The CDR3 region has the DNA TGTGCCAGCAGTTTAGGCGGACGGGGACAGGGGGGGTACAATGAGCAGTTCTTC.

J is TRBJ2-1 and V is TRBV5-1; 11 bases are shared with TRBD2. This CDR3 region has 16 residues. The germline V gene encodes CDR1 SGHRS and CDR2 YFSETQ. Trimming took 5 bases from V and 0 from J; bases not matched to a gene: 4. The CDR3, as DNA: TGCGCCAGCAGTCCTAGCGGGGGGCACTCCTACAATGAGCAGTTCTTC. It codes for CASSPSGGHSYNEQFF.